This entry concerns a single T cell receptor (beta chain). Genomic DNA constituted the template upon which TCR beta VDJ and CDR3 profiling was performed. MiXCR, run by TCRdb on the reads, gives a single entry per CDR3 protein. The table lists 200,000 or so distinct CDR3 sequences, roughly 60% of them singletons, with roughly 62% in the top ten. Trimming cost V 6 bases and J 5 bases, with 20 bases left between them. Germline CDR1 reads DFQATT; CDR2 reads SNEGSKA (reference sequence). The CDR3 extends over 14 amino acids. This sample is drawn from a study of CD8+CD57+ T cells in acquired aplastic anemia. All patients picked for sequencing had shown, by flow cytometry, an expansion of CD8+CD57+ cells.

The chain carries TRBV20-1 and TRBJ2-7; no reliable D call. This clonotype was obtained from a human donor with aplastic anemia. The sequencing input was sorted CD4+, CD8+, or CD8+CD57+ T cells (not recorded which) from PBMCs. For the CDR3, the DNA is TGCAGTGCCAGCTGCTTCTTCGGGTTCGACGAGCAGTACTTC. Its protein product is CSASCFFGFDEQYF.